A selection of T cell receptor beta chains follows, all from one sample in a study of T cells expressing NK-cell markers. TCRdb reprocessed the 5' RACE reads; each CDR3 protein has one entry and no DNA is given. In all, the sample yields 300,000 to 500,000 distinct CDR3 sequences. Source material: blood T cells: a sorted CD56 or NKG2C T cell subset, CD4+ or CD8+ T cells, or bulk PBMC T cells (not recorded which). Receptors originate from a woman aged 50 to 60 in good health. CDR3s include the opening cysteine and the closing phenylalanine or tryptophan.

TRBV27,TRBJ2-5,CASRGGVPETQYF
TRBV6-5,TRBJ1-1,CASSSSSTTFEAFF
TRBV5-6,TRBJ1-1,CASSLIDRANTEAFF
TRBV7-6,TRBJ2-1,CASSPWASGGNEQFF
TRBV2,TRBJ1-1,CASSGTGLKAFF
TRBV7-9,TRBJ1-2,CASSSGAGYGYTF
TRBV29-1,TRBJ2-1,CSPEGENNEQFF
TRBV29-1,TRBJ2-7,CSVEGPGQGAGEQYF
TRBV6-1,TRBJ2-3,CASSERGWADSTDTQYF
TRBV24-1,TRBJ2-2,CATSDWAGQGTTGELFF
TRBV20-1,TRBJ2-3,CSARENPPDTQYF
TRBV20-1,TRBJ2-5,CSAGLGKGVFQETQYF
TRBV18,TRBJ2-5,CASSPLASGRAGETQYF
TRBV5-1,TRBJ2-2,CASSSTGQGYTGELFF
TRBV20-1,TRBJ2-1,CSARGGHNEQFF
TRBV18,TRBJ2-1,CASSPAAGTSGKNEQFF
TRBV29-1,TRBJ1-2,CSVEVPGQDPYGYTF
TRBV29-1,TRBJ2-1,CSVEPLESSNEQFF
TRBV11-2,TRBJ1-6,CASSLQLTYNSPLHF
TRBV11-3,TRBJ2-1,CASSGDVGRDPKSAEQFF
TRBV4-2,TRBJ2-3,CASSQDLRGRNTDTQYF
TRBV20-1,TRBJ2-1,CSAPIGVRQFF
TRBV5-1,TRBJ1-2,CASSLPSGGSYGYTF
TRBV12-5,TRBJ1-1,CASGLVLQGAMNTEAFF
TRBV29-1,TRBJ2-2,CSARGDGNTGELFF
TRBV20-1,TRBJ2-3,CSASGSNVGDTQYF
TRBV4-2,TRBJ2-6,CASSLGTGSGANVLTF
TRBV7-9,TRBJ2-1,CASNPRSGSSYNEQFF
TRBV3-1,TRBJ2-7,CASSLGLATQSEQYF
TRBV7-2,TRBJ1-1,CASSQNRGGTEAFF
TRBV5-1,TRBJ2-5,CASSLGGDRQETQYF
TRBV6-1,TRBJ1-1,CASKTGVTEAFF
TRBV20-1,TRBJ1-2,CSATERGRGYTF
TRBV2,TRBJ2-3,CASSVPTSGPSTDTQYF
TRBV12-3/TRBV12-4,TRBJ2-5,CASSPGLAGFSEETQYF
TRBV18,TRBJ2-4,CASGHGQGVIQYF
TRBV12-5,TRBJ2-1,CASGLVEAEQFF
TRBV30,TRBJ2-2,CAWSRTNTGELFF
TRBV20-1,TRBJ1-5,CSARDPFSSNQPQHF
TRBV6-5,TRBJ2-6,CASSYSGQGALGANVLTF